The sequence of this TCR beta chain was determined in a study of shared clonotypes between healthy human individuals. This CDR3 has 15 residues. V gave up 11 bases and J gave up 6 bases; unmatched junction bases: 14. Looked up from germline, CDR1 is SGHNT and CDR2 is YENEEA. Repertoires were generated with immunoSEQ multiplex PCR, while TCRdb's copy carries only in-frame clones and drops some. The table shows approximately 740,000 clones, with over 65% occurring only once. Sequenced sample: memory CD4+ T cells sorted from blood. Specified subset: CD45RA-negative fraction. The receptor was derived from a woman aged 30 to 39 in good health. The rearrangement uses TRBV11-3 and TRBJ1-4, with 8 bases identical to TRBD1. Written as DNA, the CDR3 is TGTGCCCGCCCAATCCAGGGACAGGATGATGAAAAACTGTTTTTT. Translation gives CARPIQGQDDEKLFF.